This is a list of T cell receptor beta chains from one sample in a study of cytomegalovirus exposure and HLA in healthy donors. Assay: immunoSEQ multiplex PCR; the TCRdb copy retains only in-frame clones and omits some. The table records 160,000 or so clones, roughly 84% of them present only once. What was sequenced was PBMCs. These receptors all come from a woman between 18 and 29 years old in good health and CMV-seronegative. The CDR3 runs from the conserved cysteine through the conserved F or W. D genes are given only for firm matches. Clone size is given for some rows only: seen once, a few or many times, or a class if the clone is expanded.

-,-,TRBV11-2,15,TRBJ2-7,TGTGCCAGCAGCTTAGGGCTAGCGTCCGGCTACGAGCAGTACTTC,CASSLGLASGYEQYF
once,TRBD1,TRBV7-9,15,TRBJ1-4,TGTGCCAGCAGCCGAGAAAGGACAGGGAATGAAAAACTGTTTTTT,CASSRERTGNEKLFF
-,-,TRBV6-5,14,TRBJ1-1,TGTGCCAGCAGTTACTCGGAGGGGGAGGGTGAAGCTTTCTTT,CASSYSEGEGEAFF
-,TRBD2,TRBV25-1,13,TRBJ2-1,TGTGCCGGCCAGCGGGGCCAGTACGGTGAGCAGTTCTTC,CAGQRGQYGEQFF
-,TRBD1,TRBV5-1,14,TRBJ1-4,TGCGCCAGCAGCCTGACAGGGTATGGAGAAAAACTGTTTTTT,CASSLTGYGEKLFF
-,TRBD1,TRBV7-9,15,TRBJ1-4,TGTGCCAGCAGCTTAGTACAGGGGGCCGGTGAAAAACTGTTTTTT,CASSLVQGAGEKLFF
-,-,TRBV6-1,15,TRBJ2-1,TGTGCCAGCAGTGAAGACGGGAGCTCCTACAATGAGCAGTTCTTC,CASSEDGSSYNEQFF
-,-,TRBV28,13,TRBJ1-5,TGTGCCAGCAGACAGGAGATCAATCAGCCCCAGCATTTT,CASRQEINQPQHF
-,-,TRBV4-3,15,TRBJ2-7,TGCGCCAGCAGCCGTTCGAGGCTAGCCGGCTACGAGCAGTACTTC,CASSRSRLAGYEQYF
-,-,TRBV5-4,14,TRBJ1-4,TGTGCCAGCAGCTTGGATACAACTAATGAAAAACTGTTTTTT,CASSLDTTNEKLFF
-,-,TRBV6-4,14,TRBJ1-6,TGTGCTAGTCGGGGGAGCTCCTATAATTCACCCCTCCACTTT,CASRGSSYNSPLHF
-,-,TRBV30,13,TRBJ1-5,TGTGCCTGGAGTGTAATCGGGAATCAGCCCCAGCATTTT,CAWSVIGNQPQHF
-,-,TRBV4-3,14,TRBJ2-1,TGCGCCAGCAGCCCTCAGTTGGTAGGGGATGAGCAGTTCTTC,CASSPQLVGDEQFF
-,-,TRBV7-9,14,TRBJ2-1,TGTGCCAGCCCTCTCTCGGGGGAAGACAATGAGCAGTTCTTC,CASPLSGEDNEQFF
-,TRBD1,TRBV27,17,TRBJ2-5,TGTGCCAGCAGTCTGATGCCGGGACAGGGGGCAGCGGAGACCCAGTACTTC,CASSLMPGQGAAETQYF
-,-,TRBV4-3,16,TRBJ2-1,TGCGCCAGCAGCCAAGGAAGCGCCACCCTAGGCTTTGAGCAGTTCTTC,CASSQGSATLGFEQFF